This TCR beta chain was captured by sequencing in a study of CD8 T cells in ankylosing spondylitis. In regard to this clonotype: Its antigen is still unknown.

Study conclusions and caveats: Within ankylosing spondylitis blood, a TCR beta motif made up of several highly homologous variants appeared to be characteristic.

The CDR3 is 13 amino acids. Trimming shortened V by 5 bases and J by 7 bases, and 13 bases separated the two germline ends. Per germline, CDR1 SGHTA and CDR2 FQGTGA. Via MiXCR, TCRdb re-called the 5' RACE reads, giving one row per CDR3 protein. In the table there are about 170,000 distinct CDR3 sequences, 15% to 20% of which are singletons. V and J are TRBV7-3 and TRBJ2-3; D is unclear. Sequenced sample: blood, either unsorted or a sorted T cell fraction (not recorded which). This TCR was sampled from a male donor with ankylosing spondylitis or in good health (not recorded which). This CDR3 reads CASSPMGSYTQYF. The CDR3 region has the DNA TGTGCCAGCAGCCCTATGGGGTCATATACGCAGTATTTT.